The subject of this entry is one T cell receptor (beta chain). Its antigen is undetermined. The germline V gene encodes CDR1 SQVTM and CDR2 ANQGSEA. This CDR3 spans 13 amino acids. V lost 2 bases and J lost 7, with 11 bases in between. This sample was included in a study of pediatric ulcerative colitis. General study points: A couple of patients had blood samples with substantially reduced template counts. Compared with controls, ulcerative colitis showed greater blood-rectum clone sharing. Total lymphocyte DNA, not sorted subsets, was the template. Acute severe colitis showed lower rectal diversity from clonal expansions.

Generated by immunoSEQ multiplex PCR, the TCRdb table keeps only in-frame clones and is missing some. The sample lists roughly 64,000 clones, approximately 87% occurring once. The V gene is TRBV29-1, the J gene TRBJ1-4; D gene unclear. The sample was blood. The clonotype was recovered from a boy aged 10-17 years with severe ulcerative colitis. This CDR3 is CSVEPAGSEKLFF. CDR3 coding DNA: TGCAGCGTTGAACCAGCGGGGAGTGAAAAACTGTTTTTT. Full variable domain (rest looked up from reference TRBV29-1 and TRBJ1-4): SAVISQKPSRDICQRGTSLTIQCQVDSQVTMMFWYRQQPGQSLTLIATANQGSEATYESGFVIDKFPISRPNLTFSTLTVSNMSPEDSSIYLCSVEPAGSEKLFFGSGTQLSVL.